This T cell receptor beta chain was documented in a study of cytomegalovirus exposure and HLA in healthy donors. This clone appeared a single time. The primer mix had 60 Vbeta and 13 Jbeta primers. Repertoires were generated with immunoSEQ multiplex PCR, while TCRdb's copy carries only in-frame clones and drops some. The top ten hold around 5% of the sample, which has 200,000 to 300,000 clones, about 81% seen once. The source material was PBMCs. The receptor's source is a woman aged 35 to 49 in good health and CMV-seropositive.

In nucleotides, the CDR3 is TGTGCCAGCAGCCGCCGAGACAGCATGAACACTGAAGCTTTCTTT. Its translation is CASSRRDSMNTEAFF. The chain carries TRBV14 and TRBJ1-1; possibly TRBD1 for D (5 bases). This CDR3 has 15 amino acids. V lost 4 bases to trimming and J lost 0 bases, with 12 bases between them. CDR1 and CDR2 (germline): SGHDN, FVKESK. Full variable domain (rest looked up from reference TRBV14 and TRBJ1-1): EAGVTQFPSHSVIEKGQTVTLRCDPISGHDNLYWYRRVMGKEIKFLLHFVKESKQDESGMPNNRFLAERTGGTYSTLKVQPAELEDSGVYFCASSRRDSMNTEAFFGQGTRLTVV.